This T cell receptor (beta chain) came from a study of cytomegalovirus exposure and HLA in healthy donors. Trimming pared 0 bases from V and 5 bases from J, leaving 8 bases between. The CDR3 has 13 residues. CDR1 and CDR2 from the germline V gene are SGHRS and YFSETQ. Amplification used 60 Vbeta primers and 13 Jbeta primers. The data were produced by immunoSEQ multiplex PCR, yet TCRdb's version contains in-frame clones alone and is incomplete. The repertoire consists of around 200,000 clones, with 65% to 85% occurring once and the leading ten covering 1.6%. This sequence was found in a woman aged 18-35 years in good health and CMV-seronegative. This rearrangement joins TRBV5-1 to TRBJ2-5; possibly TRBD2 for D (6 bases). Sample: PBMCs. The CDR3 spells CASSLASAETQYF. CDR3 in DNA: TGCGCCAGCAGCTTGGCTAGCGCGGAGACCCAGTACTTC. Full variable domain (remainder filled in from reference TRBV5-1 and TRBJ2-5): KAGVTQTPRYLIKTRGQQVTLSCSPISGHRSVSWYQQTPGQGLQFLFEYFSETQRNKGNFPGRFSGRQFSNSRSEMNVSTLELGDSALYLCASSLASAETQYFGPGTRLLVL.